This T cell receptor beta chain was sequenced for a study of shared clonotypes between healthy human individuals. The table came from immunoSEQ multiplex PCR; TCRdb's copy has only in-frame clones and leaves some out. The data contain 2.5 million or so clones, about 92% of them singletons. General observations from the study: Among non-shared clonotypes, generation probabilities were lower than among those shared by all four donors. Naive CD4 clonotypes overlapped across a handful of donors at roughly 5.1%.

Details on this clone: Its specificity is unknown.

Donors, healthy HIV-negative adults, lacked recent acute infections or vaccinations. CDR1 and CDR2 from the germline V gene are MGHDK and SYGVNS. This CDR3 spans 15 amino acids. The source of this sequence is a young man in good health. Sequenced input: naive CD4+ T cells sorted from blood. The subset denotes: CD45RA+ positively selected. The gene calls are TRBV25-1 and TRBJ1-3; 9 bases align to TRBD1. The CDR3 here is CAEVRTGDSGNTIYF. In nucleotides, the CDR3 is TGTGCAGAGGTTCGGACAGGGGACTCTGGAAACACCATATATTTT. The variable domain in full, completed from reference TRBV25-1 and TRBJ1-3, reads EADIYQTPRYLVIGTGKKITLECSQTMGHDKMYWYQQDPGMELHLIHYSYGVNSTEKGDLSSESTVSRIRTEHFPLTLESARPSHTSQYLCAEVRTGDSGNTIYFGEGSWLTVV.